One and the same sample provided the 19 T cell receptor beta chains below, sequenced in a study of beta chain features in type 1 diabetes. Points from the study as a whole: In all four CD4+ subsets, TCRB CDR3 length was significantly, moderately reduced in type 1 diabetes.

Their target antigens are unknown. All of the isolated RNA was reverse transcribed, so expressed TCRB transcripts were sequenced. The method was immunoSEQ multiplex PCR; TCRdb's version includes in-frame clones alone and lacks a portion of them. The data hold around 650,000 clones, with roughly an eighth observed a single time. The specimen was naive CD4+ T cells from blood. These receptors all stem from a man in his thirties or forties with type 1 diabetes.

This clone was seen only a few times. The chain employs TRBV7-8 and TRBJ2-2; D gene unclear. The V and J ends lost 3 bases and 1 base respectively, with 3 bases between them. Germline loops: CDR1 SGHVS, CDR2 FQNEAQ. CDR3 size: 13 residues. This CDR3 reads CASSLLNTGELFF. The CDR3 bases are TGTGCCAGCAGCTTGCTGAACACCGGGGAGCTGTTTTTT.

This clone turned up a few times. This chain links TRBV5-6 with TRBJ2-5; tentative D call: TRBD1 (6 bases). V lost 4 bases to trimming and J lost 1 base, with 8 bases between them. This CDR3 has 13 amino acids. Germline CDR1 and CDR2: SGHDT and YYEEEE. DNA for the CDR3: TGTGCCAGCAGCCACAGGGTCCAAGAGACCCAGTACTTC. Its translation: CASSHRVQETQYF.

The rearrangement joins TRBV11-2 to TRBJ2-5, with unresolved D. V shed 1 base and J shed 6 bases, with 12 bases lying between them. The V gene's germline CDR1 is SGHAT and CDR2 FQNNGV. The CDR3 loop spans 14 amino acids. CDR3 region: CASSLGGPGQTQYF. The CDR3 DNA reads TGTGCCAGCAGCTTAGGAGGCCCTGGGCAGACCCAGTACTTC. The whole variable domain, remainder taken from reference TRBV11-2 and TRBJ2-5, is EAGVAQSPRYKIIEKRQSVAFWCNPISGHATLYWYQQILGQGPKLLIQFQNNGVVDDSQLPKDRFSAERLKGVDSTLKIQPAKLEDSAVYLCASSLGGPGQTQYFGPGTRLLVL.

The V call is TRBV5-1, the J call TRBJ2-1; 7 nucleotides align to TRBD1. Trimming at V came to 0 bases and at J to 2 bases, leaving 2 bases not matched to a gene. Germline values: CDR1 SGHRS, CDR2 YFSETQ. There are 15 residues in the CDR3. The DNA of the CDR3 is TGCGCCAGCAGCTTGGCGGACAGGCCCTACAATGAGCAGTTCTTC. Protein product: CASSLADRPYNEQFF.

The rearrangement links TRBV9 to TRBJ2-5; perhaps TRBD1 as D (6 bases). The ends were cut back, 4 bases at V and 1 base at J, with 17 bases in the middle. CDR3 length: 16 amino acids. In germline, CDR1 is SGDLS, CDR2 YYNGEE. CDR3 protein: CASSPGQMRAQETQYF. The DNA of the CDR3 is TGTGCCAGCAGCCCTGGACAGATGAGGGCCCAAGAGACCCAGTACTTC.

The chain links TRBV19 to TRBJ2-7; no reliable D call. CDR1 and CDR2 (germline): LNHDA, SQIVND (reference sequence). The V gene lost 5 bases and the J gene lost 0 bases, with 23 bases spanning the gap. The CDR3 covers 18 residues. The DNA of the CDR3 is TGTGCCAGTAGTCCGACCGCGGATGGACGATACAGCTCCTACGAGCAGTACTTC. This encodes CASSPTADGRYSSYEQYF. Filled out from reference TRBV19 and TRBJ2-7, the complete variable domain reads DGGITQSPKYLFRKEGQNVTLSCEQNLNHDAMYWYRQDPGQGLRLIYYSQIVNDFQKGDIAEGYSVSREKKESFPLTVTSAQKNPTAFYLCASSPTADGRYSSYEQYFGPGTRLTVT.

The gene calls are TRBV29-1 and TRBJ2-5; D perhaps matches TRBD2 (7 bases). The CDR3 is 16 amino acids. Germline V gene data show CDR1 as SQVTM and CDR2 as ANQGSEA. V lost 4 bases and J 5 bases, leaving 23 bases between the germline ends. Here the CDR3 DNA reads TGCAGCGTTGTGCCGGTGCGGGGGCGTGATTGGGAGACCCAGTACTTC. Protein: CSVVPVRGRDWETQYF.

This sequence joins TRBV13 and TRBJ2-6; 9 bases are shared with TRBD1. The V segment lost 0 bases and the J segment 0 bases; nucleotides outside the gene matches: 9. Germline V gene sequence: CDR1 PRHDT, CDR2 FYEKMQ (reference sequence). This CDR3 region has 20 residues. CDR3 sequence (DNA): TGTGCCAGCAGCTTAGGCCTTGGGACAGGGATATACTCTGGGGCCAACGTCCTGACTTTC. Translation: CASSLGLGTGIYSGANVLTF.

This clone has only a few counts. The chain is built from TRBV4-3 and TRBJ2-7; 10 bases are a match to TRBD1. This CDR3 is built from 16 residues. V trimming: 0 bases; J trimming: 6 bases; junction bases outside the gene matches: 8. Germline CDR1 reads LGHNA; CDR2 reads YSLEER. The chain's CDR3 is CASSQDPGTGVREQYF. The CDR3, as DNA: TGCGCCAGCAGCCAAGATCCAGGGACAGGGGTACGCGAGCAGTACTTC.

This clone was seen more than once but under ten times. The chain links TRBV7-2 to TRBJ2-7; 9 bases are shared with TRBD2. The CDR3 runs to 15 residues. The V gene's germline CDR1 is SGHTA and CDR2 FQGNSA. V was pared by 1 base and J by 2 bases, with 3 bases of the junction left unmatched. CDR3 sequence: CASSLGRGGAYEQYF. As DNA, the CDR3 is TGTGCCAGCAGCTTAGGCCGCGGGGGGGCCTACGAGCAGTACTTC.

The table lists this clone with a few counts. This chain connects TRBV15 to TRBJ1-5, with a possible D match to TRBD1 (6 bases). From germline, CDR1 is LNHNV and CDR2 YYDKDF (reference sequence). V shed 5 bases and J shed 1 base, with 21 bases lying between them. The CDR3 is 18 residues long. The CDR3 region has the DNA TGTGCCACCAGCCCCACAGGGAAGGGGTTCTTCAGCAATCAGCCCCAGCATTTT. Residues: CATSPTGKGFFSNQPQHF.

As concerns this clone: Other DNA sequences in this specimen translate into the identical CDR3. The chain recombines TRBV2 with TRBJ1-5, with TRBD1 as a possible D gene (5 bases). Germline lookup yields CDR1 SNHLY and CDR2 FYNNEI. Trimming removed 3 bases at V and 2 bases at J, with 8 bases between. This CDR3 comprises 14 residues. The CDR3 protein is CASSESGRNQPQHF. CDR3 bases: TGTGCCAGCAGTGAGTCAGGGCGCAATCAGCCCCAGCATTTT. Supplemented by reference TRBV2 and TRBJ1-5, the full variable domain reads EPEVTQTPSHQVTQMGQEVILRCVPISNHLYFYWYRQILGQKVEFLVSFYNNEISEKSEIFDDQFSVERPDGSNFTLKIRSTKLEDSAMYFCASSESGRNQPQHFGDGTRLSIL.

This clone was observed a few times. This chain connects TRBV28 to TRBJ2-7; 7 bases align to TRBD1. V lost 4 bases and J lost 1; bases outside the gene matches: 7. CDR1 is MDHEN, CDR2 SYDVKM, per germline. The CDR3 contains 15 residues. CDR3 protein: CASSSAGTASYEQYF. DNA for the CDR3: TGTGCCAGCAGTTCCGCCGGGACAGCGTCCTACGAGCAGTACTTC.

The chain employs TRBV6-6 and TRBJ1-5; no reliable D call. The V end lost 2 bases, the J end lost 7 bases, and 12 bases lay between the germline ends. The CDR3 extends over 14 amino acids. Germline V gene sequence: CDR1 MNHNY, CDR2 SVGAGI (reference sequence). The CDR3 nucleotides read TGTGCCAGCAGTTACCTAAGGGAAGGGCAGCCCCAGCATTTT. Its protein is CASSYLREGQPQHF.

This clone was seen a handful of times. The V gene is TRBV5-6, the J gene TRBJ1-3; no clear D gene. V lost 1 base and J lost 0, with 5 bases in between. Germline V gene data show CDR1 as SGHDT and CDR2 as YYEEEE. The CDR3 is 14 residues long. The CDR3 DNA reads as TGTGCCAGCAGCTTGCGGACCTCTGGAAACACCATATATTTT. Translation gives CASSLRTSGNTIYF.

This clone showed up just a few times. The chain joins TRBV6-5 to TRBJ1-2; no reliable D call. This CDR3 is 12 amino acids long. Germline values: CDR1 MNHEY, CDR2 SVGAGI. V was trimmed by 4 bases and J by 5 bases, leaving 8 bases between them. The CDR3 DNA is TGTGCCAGCAGTTCCCTCCCATATGGCTACACCTTC. Translated: CASSSLPYGYTF.

This clone has only a few counts. This chain links TRBV7-2 with TRBJ2-1; tentative D call: TRBD1 (6 bases). V was cut by 5 bases and J by 1 base, with 12 bases left in between. Looked up from germline, CDR1 is SGHTA and CDR2 is FQGNSA. CDR3 size: 15 residues. CDR3 DNA: TGTGCCAGCAGCGCCCCACAGGGATCCTACAATGAGCAGTTCTTC. This codes for CASSAPQGSYNEQFF.

Note on this clone: Compared with germline, one end of the junction differs, possibly owing to a read error. This rearrangement joins TRBV29-1 to TRBJ1-1; D not resolved. The V gene's germline CDR1 is SQVTM and CDR2 ANQGSEA. The CDR3 runs to 11 residues. The DNA for the CDR3 is TGCAGCTACTGGAGGAACGCTGAAGCTTTCTTT. Translated: CSYWRNAEAFF.

The rearrangement joins TRBV7-2 to TRBJ2-3; TRBD1 agrees at 8 bases. V shed 8 bases and J 2 bases; nucleotides not matched to a gene: 12. CDR1 is SGHTA and CDR2 is FQGNSA in the germline V gene. The length of the CDR3 is 16 residues. The CDR3: CASRSWTGPNTDTQYF. The CDR3 DNA sequence: TGTGCCAGCCGATCCTGGACAGGGCCTAACACAGATACGCAGTATTTT.